One and the same sample provided the 29 T cell receptor beta chains below, sequenced in a study of blood T cell repertoires in COVID-19. Some clones are missing from TCRdb's copy, which holds only in-frame ones; the method was immunoSEQ multiplex PCR. The sample includes roughly 200,000 clones, more than 75% of them seen just once. Specimen: PBMCs or T cells enriched from blood (not recorded which). The receptors were gathered from a woman aged 25-40 years who had recovered from COVID-19.

V and J are TRBV4-1 and TRBJ2-2; TRBD2 matches at 8 bases. The CDR3 runs to 16 residues. After removal of 10 bases from V and 0 bases from J, the junction contained 10 bases not matched to a gene. The germline gives CDR1 MGHRA, CDR2 YSYEKL. Here the CDR3 DNA reads TGCGCCACCGGTTGGGGAGCGGGAGCGAACACCGGGGAGCTGTTTTTT. This gives the protein CATGWGAGANTGELFF.

The chain is built from TRBV28 and TRBJ1-1; 12 nucleotides align to TRBD1. Germline V gene sequence: CDR1 MDHEN, CDR2 SYDVKM. CDR3 length: 17 amino acids. With 4 bases clipped from V and 2 bases from J, the junction kept 8 bases outside the gene matches. The DNA for the CDR3 is TGTGCCAGCAGTTCTCCGACGGGACAGGGGGCAAACACTGAAGCTTTCTTT. As protein: CASSSPTGQGANTEAFF. Full variable domain (rest looked up from reference TRBV28 and TRBJ1-1): DVKVTQSSRYLVKRTGEKVFLECVQDMDHENMFWYRQDPGLGLRLIYFSYDVKMKEKGDIPEGYSVSREKKERFSLILESASTNQTSMYLCASSSPTGQGANTEAFFGQGTRLTVV.

The chain carries TRBV7-2 and TRBJ2-3; tentative D call: TRBD1 (6 bases). CDR1 is SGHTA, CDR2 FQGNSA, per germline. The CDR3 totals 15 residues. Trimming cost V 3 bases and J 4 bases, with 14 bases left between them. The CDR3 DNA follows: TGTGCCAGCAGCTTTACAGGGACGGGCGCAGATACGCAGTATTTT. It is translated as CASSFTGTGADTQYF.

This clone was seen just once. The gene calls are TRBV7-9 and TRBJ1-2; perhaps TRBD1 as D (6 bases). Trimming removed 0 bases from V and 4 bases from J, with 12 bases in between. Looked up from germline, CDR1 is SEHNR and CDR2 is FQNEAQ (reference sequence). The CDR3 covers 15 residues. The CDR3 DNA reads as TGTGCCAGCAGCTTAGCCCTGACAGGCTCCTATGGCTACACCTTC. This translates into CASSLALTGSYGYTF.

J is TRBJ2-2 and V is TRBV18; 7 bases agree with TRBD1. Unmatched junction bases numbered 3, after V lost 3 bases and J lost 5 bases. This CDR3 is 14 amino acids long. Germline lookup yields CDR1 KGHSH and CDR2 LQKENI. Here the CDR3 DNA reads TGTGCCAGCTCACCGAGACAGGGAACCGGGGAGCTGTTTTTT. Protein: CASSPRQGTGELFF.

The chain couples TRBV7-8 to TRBJ1-1; 7 bases fit TRBD1. The trim removed 2 bases at V and 5 bases at J, leaving 11 bases unmatched. Per the germline V gene, CDR1 is SGHVS and CDR2 is FQNEAQ. The CDR3 totals 16 residues. CDR3 amino acids: CASSLLVSGGTTEAFF. The CDR3 region has the DNA TGTGCCAGCAGCTTATTGGTTTCAGGGGGTACTACTGAAGCTTTCTTT. Full variable domain (rest looked up from reference TRBV7-8 and TRBJ1-1): GAGVSQSPRYKVAKRGQDVALRCDPISGHVSLFWYQQALGQGPEFLTYFQNEAQLDKSGLPSDRFFAERPEGSVSTLKIQRTQQEDSAVYLCASSLLVSGGTTEAFFGQGTRLTVV.

DNA of the CDR3: TGTGCCAGCAGCGTAGAAGGAGGGTCGGGAAACACCATATATTTT. This gives the protein CASSVEGGSGNTIYF. The V and J genes are TRBV9 and TRBJ1-3; D is undetermined. V lost 0 bases, J lost 4 bases, and 11 bases lay in between. Germline lookup yields CDR1 SGDLS and CDR2 YYNGEE. This CDR3 contains 15 residues.

This chain uses TRBV11-2 with TRBJ1-1; 10 bases map to TRBD1. Trimming removed 5 bases from V and 3 bases from J; junction bases left unmatched: 9. The CDR3 covers 16 residues. In germline, CDR1 is SGHAT, CDR2 FQNNGV. CDR3: CASSTDDRGPDTEAFF. The CDR3, as DNA: TGTGCCAGCAGCACTGACGACAGGGGGCCGGACACTGAAGCTTTCTTT.

The gene calls are TRBV6-5 and TRBJ1-5; D is possibly TRBD1 (6 bases). CDR3 length equals 12 residues. The V and J ends lost 7 bases and 7 bases respectively, with 11 bases between them. Germline V gives CDR1 MNHEY, CDR2 SVGAGI. The CDR3 region has the DNA TGTGCCAGCACTCAGGGGTACCAGCCCCAGCATTTT. It is translated as CASTQGYQPQHF.

V gene TRBV25-1 combines with J gene TRBJ1-2, with 9 bases identical to TRBD1. The germline V gene has CDR1 MGHDK and CDR2 SYGVNS. With V trimmed by 1 base and J by 8 bases, 5 bases remained unmatched. CDR3 length equals 14 residues. The CDR3 protein is CASSEWDREVGYTF. The CDR3 DNA sequence: TGTGCCAGCAGTGAATGGGACAGGGAGGTCGGCTACACCTTC.

This chain links TRBV3-1 (or the pseudogene TRBV3-2) with TRBJ1-2, with 10 bases identical to TRBD1. This CDR3 has 14 residues. Per the germline V gene, CDR1 is LGHDT and CDR2 is YNNKEL (reference sequence). The trim removed 2 bases at V and 7 bases at J, leaving 4 bases unmatched. The CDR3 DNA sequence: TGTGCCAGCAGCCAACCGGGACAGGGGTTTGGCTACACCTTC. Amino acid sequence: CASSQPGQGFGYTF.

The chain carries TRBV2 and TRBJ1-2; no clear D. Trimming took 4 bases from V and 2 from J, leaving 14 bases between them. This CDR3 comprises 15 residues. CDR1 is SNHLY, CDR2 FYNNEI, per germline. CDR3 coding DNA: TGTGCCAGCAGTGGGAGGCCCGTGCTAAACTATGGCTACACCTTC. Residues: CASSGRPVLNYGYTF.

This chain joins TRBV5-1 and TRBJ2-5; 11 bases agree with TRBD2. CDR1 SGHRS and CDR2 YFSETQ come from the germline V gene. The CDR3 is 15 amino acids. V was pared by 1 base and J by 5 bases, with 4 bases of the junction left unmatched. CDR3 nucleotide sequence: TGCGCCAGCAGCTTGACTAGCGGGGGATGGGAGACCCAGTACTTC. Protein: CASSLTSGGWETQYF. The full variable domain, its missing parts supplied by reference TRBV5-1 and TRBJ2-5, is KAGVTQTPRYLIKTRGQQVTLSCSPISGHRSVSWYQQTPGQGLQFLFEYFSETQRNKGNFPGRFSGRQFSNSRSEMNVSTLELGDSALYLCASSLTSGGWETQYFGPGTRLLVL.

This chain links TRBV15 with TRBJ2-3; 8 bases fit TRBD1. Germline V gene sequence: CDR1 LNHNV, CDR2 YYDKDF (reference sequence). This CDR3 spans 16 amino acids. V was pared by 0 bases and J by 4 bases, with 6 bases of the junction left unmatched. The CDR3 nucleotides read TGTGCCACCAGCAGAGATAGGGACAGGCCCGCAGATACGCAGTATTTT. Its translation: CATSRDRDRPADTQYF.

The chain combines TRBV7-2 with TRBJ2-2, with 15 bases matching TRBD2. Per germline, CDR1 SGHTA and CDR2 FQGNSA. V lost 4 bases and J lost 7; bases outside the gene matches: 13. The CDR3 extends over 19 amino acids. CDR3 coding DNA: TGTGCCAGCAGCTGGGGACTAGCGGGAGGCTGGGGTATGGGCGGGGAGCTGTTTTTT. Translated: CASSWGLAGGWGMGGELFF.

This chain uses TRBV24-1 with TRBJ2-1; D is uncertain. Per germline, CDR1 KGHDR and CDR2 SFDVKD. CDR3 length: 13 amino acids. V was trimmed by 4 bases and J by 4 bases, leaving 7 bases between them. The CDR3 coding sequence is TGTGCCACCAGTGAACCTAGATACAATGAGCAGTTCTTC. Amino acid sequence: CATSEPRYNEQFF.

The chain links TRBV19 to TRBJ2-5; no definite D call. The CDR3 sequence is 16 residues long. The germline V gene encodes CDR1 LNHDA and CDR2 SQIVND (reference sequence). V was pared by 3 bases and J by 1 base, with 15 bases between. CDR3 nucleotide sequence: TGTGCCAGTAGTATCGGTTGGATGAGCGCCCAAGAGACCCAGTACTTC. Its protein is CASSIGWMSAQETQYF. Combining the CDR3 with reference TRBV19 and TRBJ2-5 gives the whole variable domain DGGITQSPKYLFRKEGQNVTLSCEQNLNHDAMYWYRQDPGQGLRLIYYSQIVNDFQKGDIAEGYSVSREKKESFPLTVTSAQKNPTAFYLCASSIGWMSAQETQYFGPGTRLLVL.

The gene calls are TRBV2 and TRBJ2-7; D is undetermined. In germline, CDR1 is SNHLY, CDR2 FYNNEI. The CDR3 contains 12 residues. Trimming took off 5 bases at V and 0 bases at J, with 5 bases between the two ends. CDR3 sequence: CASSPSSYEQYF. The DNA of the CDR3 is TGTGCCAGCAGTCCGAGCTCCTACGAGCAGTACTTC.

This clone was recorded only once. The genes are TRBV6-1 and TRBJ2-7; no reliable D call. V was clipped by 1 base and J by 2 bases, with 12 bases between them. In germline, CDR1 is MNHNS, CDR2 SASEGT. The CDR3 is 15 amino acids. The CDR3 loop is CASSEGQAKAYEQYF. CDR3 sequence (DNA): TGTGCCAGCAGTGAAGGGCAGGCTAAGGCCTACGAGCAGTACTTC.

In DNA, the CDR3 is TGTGCCAGTAGTATTGGTGAGGGTAGCGGGAGACGTGATACGCAGTATTTT. Its translation is CASSIGEGSGRRDTQYF. This chain links TRBV19 with TRBJ2-3, with TRBD2 matching 9 bases. Germline V gives CDR1 LNHDA, CDR2 SQIVND (reference sequence). V was pared by 3 bases and J by 6 bases, with 13 bases of the junction left unmatched. This CDR3 has 17 amino acids.

The chain carries TRBV5-4 and TRBJ2-7; 8 bases fit TRBD2. This CDR3 is 15 amino acids long. Germline V gene sequence: CDR1 SGHNT, CDR2 YYREEE (reference sequence). V lost 3 bases and J lost 0; bases outside the gene matches: 5. CDR3 coding DNA: TGTGCCAGCAGCTCGCCAAGCGGGAGCTCCTACGAGCAGTACTTC. It is translated as CASSSPSGSSYEQYF.

The chain couples TRBV27 to TRBJ1-1, with TRBD1 identical over 8 bases. Trimming cost V 4 bases and J 1 base; bases outside gene matches: 2. The CDR3 has 14 amino acids. Germline V gene data show CDR1 as MNHEY and CDR2 as SMNVEV (reference sequence). The CDR3 region is CASSYGTGNTEAFF. CDR3 in DNA: TGTGCCAGCAGTTACGGGACAGGGAACACTGAAGCTTTCTTT.

The rearrangement joins TRBV2 to TRBJ2-3; D perhaps matches TRBD2 (7 bases). The CDR3 length is 16 residues. Trimming removed 4 bases from V and 5 bases from J, with 19 bases in between. Per germline, CDR1 SNHLY and CDR2 FYNNEI. In nucleotides, the CDR3 is TGTGCCAGCAGTGGAAACCGGGGGGCAAGGGGAGATACGCAGTATTTT. It is translated as CASSGNRGARGDTQYF.

This chain uses TRBV5-1 with TRBJ2-7, with D perhaps matching TRBD2 (7 bases). CDR1 SGHRS and CDR2 YFSETQ come from the germline V gene. Trimming took off 2 bases at V and 6 bases at J, with 18 bases between the two ends. The CDR3 contains 15 residues. The CDR3 coding sequence is TGCGCCAGCAGCTTATCGGGACAAGGACTAGGCGAGCAGTACTTC. As protein: CASSLSGQGLGEQYF.

J is TRBJ2-2 and V is TRBV11-2; no firm D call. The CDR3 has 14 amino acids. Looked up from germline, CDR1 is SGHAT and CDR2 is FQNNGV. Trimming removed 3 bases from V and 1 base from J, with 6 bases in between. The CDR3 loop is CASSFSMNTGELFF. CDR3 coding DNA: TGTGCCAGCAGCTTTTCCATGAACACCGGGGAGCTGTTTTTT.

The rearrangement joins TRBV4-1 to TRBJ2-3, with a tentative D call TRBD1 (5 bases). There are 19 residues in the CDR3. Germline assignment: CDR1 MGHRA and CDR2 YSYEKL. With 0 bases removed from V and 1 base from J, the gap between germline ends came to 20 bases. CDR3 bases: TGCGCCAGCAGCCAAGACCCCAGGGTTTCATGGGTAGGCACAGATACGCAGTATTTT. Protein product: CASSQDPRVSWVGTDTQYF.

A single count supports this clone. V usage is TRBV27 and J usage is TRBJ2-1, with D uncertain. The CDR3 is 15 amino acids. V was pared by 6 bases and J by 6 bases, with 18 bases between. CDR1 MNHEY and CDR2 SMNVEV come from the germline V gene (reference sequence). CDR3 amino acids: CASSHRGLGGNEQFF. CDR3 bases: TGTGCCAGCAGCCATAGAGGTTTGGGTGGCAATGAGCAGTTCTTC.

The gene calls are TRBV6-6 and TRBJ2-7; 10 bases line up with TRBD2. The CDR3 is made up of 15 amino acids. V lost 6 bases, J lost 3 bases, and 8 bases stayed unmatched. CDR1 is MNHNY and CDR2 is SVGAGI in the germline V gene (reference sequence). CDR3 in DNA: TGTGCCAGCAGCGTGGGACTAGCGCTAAACTACGAGCAGTACTTC. Translation: CASSVGLALNYEQYF.

The gene calls are TRBV5-1 and TRBJ2-7; 12 positions agree with TRBD2. Losses at the gene ends were 2 bases for V and 7 bases for J; bases not matched to a gene: 7. The CDR3 length is 15 residues. Germline V gene sequence: CDR1 SGHRS, CDR2 YFSETQ. The DNA for the CDR3 is TGCGCCAGCAGCTTAGTCTCTAGCGGGAGGGGAGAGCAGTACTTC. It yields the protein CASSLVSSGRGEQYF.